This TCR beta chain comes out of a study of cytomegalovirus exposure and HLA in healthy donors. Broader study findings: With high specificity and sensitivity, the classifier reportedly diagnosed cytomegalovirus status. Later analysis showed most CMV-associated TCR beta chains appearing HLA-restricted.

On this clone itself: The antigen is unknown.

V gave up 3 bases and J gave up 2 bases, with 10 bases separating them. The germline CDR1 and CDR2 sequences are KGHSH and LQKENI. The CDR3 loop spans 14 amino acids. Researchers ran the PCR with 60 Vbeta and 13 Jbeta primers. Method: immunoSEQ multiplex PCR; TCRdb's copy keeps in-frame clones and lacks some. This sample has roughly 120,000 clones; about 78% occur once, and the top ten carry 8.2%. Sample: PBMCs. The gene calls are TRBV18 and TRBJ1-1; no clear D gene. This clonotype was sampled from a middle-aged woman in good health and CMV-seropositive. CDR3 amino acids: CASSPTLENTEAFF. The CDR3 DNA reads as TGTGCCAGCTCACCTACCCTAGAAAACACTGAAGCTTTCTTT.